A single sample gave rise to the 11 T cell receptor beta chains below, sequenced in a study of blood T cell repertoires in COVID-19. Sequenced by immunoSEQ multiplex PCR; TCRdb stores in-frame clones only, minus some. Here the sample spans over 65,000 clones, 70% to 90% being singletons. The sequencing input was peripheral blood. The receptors stem from a man aged 50 to 60 with active COVID-19.

The genes are TRBV4-1 and TRBJ2-3; 10 bases agree with TRBD2. This CDR3 contains 17 residues. V lost 0 bases, J lost 6 bases, and 9 bases stayed unmatched. Germline CDR1 and CDR2: MGHRA and YSYEKL. Here the CDR3 reads CASSQEGSGRALDTQYF. The DNA of the CDR3 is TGCGCCAGCAGCCAAGAGGGGAGCGGGAGGGCCTTGGATACGCAGTATTTT.

The rearrangement uses TRBV18 and TRBJ1-1; D is unclear. The CDR3 totals 15 residues. V lost 0 bases and J 2 bases, leaving 10 bases between the germline ends. Germline V gene sequence: CDR1 KGHSH, CDR2 LQKENI. The CDR3 DNA reads as TGTGCCAGCTCACCACCTGGCAGGCTCAACACTGAAGCTTTCTTT. This encodes CASSPPGRLNTEAFF.

This clone was counted between two and nine times. The chain couples TRBV18 to TRBJ1-6; possible D gene TRBD1, 6 bases. The V end lost 3 bases, the J end lost 6 bases, and 12 bases lay between the germline ends. Germline CDR1 reads KGHSH; CDR2 reads LQKENI. This CDR3 has 15 residues. The CDR3 nucleotides read TGTGCCAGCTCACCCGGGACAAACTTTAATTCACCCCTCCACTTT. This sequence encodes CASSPGTNFNSPLHF.

The V gene is TRBV19, the J gene TRBJ1-1; D possibly corresponds to TRBD1 (5 bases). V lost 5 bases, J lost 3 bases, and 16 bases lay in between. This CDR3 is 15 amino acids long. Germline lookup yields CDR1 LNHDA and CDR2 SQIVND (reference sequence). CDR3 DNA sequence: TGTGCCAGTAGTCCCGCCCGGGGGGTCGACACTGAAGCTTTCTTT. This sequence encodes CASSPARGVDTEAFF.

This chain connects TRBV25-1 to TRBJ2-7, with 8 bases lining up with TRBD1. The CDR3 covers 14 residues. V trimming: 6 bases; J trimming: 6 bases; junction bases outside the gene matches: 10. Looked up from germline, CDR1 is MGHDK and CDR2 is SYGVNS. The CDR3: CASRGQVRGSEQYF. In nucleotides, the CDR3 is TGTGCCAGCAGGGGACAGGTTAGGGGTAGCGAGCAGTACTTC.

This chain uses TRBV2 with TRBJ2-3; 7 bases are a match to TRBD1. CDR1 and CDR2 (germline): SNHLY, FYNNEI. The CDR3 sequence is 13 residues long. After removal of 10 bases from V and 6 bases from J, the junction contained 10 bases not matched to a gene. This chain's CDR3 is CATQGELWDTQYF. In DNA, the CDR3 is TGTGCCACCCAGGGGGAGTTGTGGGATACGCAGTATTTT.

The gene calls are TRBV19 and TRBJ2-2; 13 bases line up with TRBD2. CDR3 size: 17 residues. The V gene's germline CDR1 is LNHDA and CDR2 SQIVND (reference sequence). V dropped 4 bases and J dropped 4; count of bases not matched to a gene: 6. The CDR3, as DNA: TGTGCCAGTAGTAGGACTAGCGGGAGAGTCGGCACCGGGGAGCTGTTTTTT. The encoded protein is CASSRTSGRVGTGELFF.

This chain links TRBV30 with TRBJ2-1, with TRBD1 matching 11 bases. The V segment lost 5 bases and the J segment 5 bases; nucleotides outside the gene matches: 14. CDR1 GTSNPN and CDR2 SVGIG come from the germline V gene (reference sequence). The CDR3 runs 17 residues. CDR3 residues: CAWYSSMGQGEDNEQFF. The DNA for the CDR3 is TGTGCCTGGTACTCTTCGATGGGACAGGGGGAGGACAATGAGCAGTTCTTC.

This chain joins TRBV19 and TRBJ1-5; the D is unclear. The V and J ends lost 6 bases and 1 base respectively, with 13 bases between them. Germline V gene sequence: CDR1 LNHDA, CDR2 SQIVND (reference sequence). CDR3 size: 15 residues. This CDR3 reads CASRTGERSNQPQHF. The CDR3 nucleotides read TGTGCCAGTAGAACCGGGGAACGGAGCAATCAGCCCCAGCATTTT.

The rearrangement joins TRBV7-2 to TRBJ1-1; weak D call: TRBD1 (5 bases). Trimming removed 2 bases at V and 3 bases at J, with 13 bases between. The CDR3 is 15 residues long. The germline gives CDR1 SGHTA, CDR2 FQGNSA. The CDR3 reads CASSLQGWGDTEAFF. Here the CDR3 DNA reads TGTGCCAGCAGCTTACAGGGATGGGGGGACACTGAAGCTTTCTTT.

V gene TRBV10-3 combines with J gene TRBJ2-7, with D perhaps matching TRBD2 (6 bases). Trimming left V 6 bases short and J 5 bases short, with 14 bases between. CDR3 length equals 13 residues. Per germline, CDR1 ENHRY and CDR2 SYGVKD. This CDR3 reads CAIRGDSRNEQYF. In DNA, the CDR3 is TGTGCCATCAGAGGGGACTCCCGGAACGAGCAGTACTTC.